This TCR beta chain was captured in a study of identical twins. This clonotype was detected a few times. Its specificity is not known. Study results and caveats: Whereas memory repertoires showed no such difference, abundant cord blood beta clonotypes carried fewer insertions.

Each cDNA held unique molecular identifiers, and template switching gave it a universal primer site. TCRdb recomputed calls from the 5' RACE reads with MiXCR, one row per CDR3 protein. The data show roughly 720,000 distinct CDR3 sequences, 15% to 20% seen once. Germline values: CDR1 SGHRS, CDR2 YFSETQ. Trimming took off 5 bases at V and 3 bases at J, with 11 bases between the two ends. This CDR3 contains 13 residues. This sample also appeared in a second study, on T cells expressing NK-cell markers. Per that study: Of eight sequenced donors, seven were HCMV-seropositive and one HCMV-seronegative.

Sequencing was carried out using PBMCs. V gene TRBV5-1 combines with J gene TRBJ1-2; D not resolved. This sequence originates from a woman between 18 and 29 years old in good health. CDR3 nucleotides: TGCGCCAGCAGTGATTTAGGGTACTATGGCTACACCTTC. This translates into CASSDLGYYGYTF.